The 32 T cell receptor beta chains below come from one sample, sequenced in a study of T cells in Graves' hyperthyroidism and ophthalmopathy. Researchers amplified the TCR beta CDR3 regions from RNA transcripts. RT-PCR in the first round (using the HTBI primer set) targeted the TCR CDR3. TCRdb ran MiXCR on the multiplex PCR reads and lists one entry per CDR3 protein. The data hold around 560,000 distinct CDR3 sequences, with over 15% observed a single time. The sample comprised blood. These receptor sequences come from a woman between 18 and 29 years old with Graves' hyperthyroidism.

The sample holds many counts of this clonotype. The V call is TRBV2, the J call TRBJ1-5, with 8 bases fitting TRBD1. V lost 3 bases and J lost 2; bases outside the gene matches: 3. The germline V gene encodes CDR1 SNHLY and CDR2 FYNNEI. The CDR3 is 15 residues long. As DNA, the CDR3 is TGTGCCAGCAGTGAGGACAGGGCGGGCAATCAGCCCCAGCATTTT. The encoded protein is CASSEDRAGNQPQHF.

This clonotype was detected ten times or more. The V gene is TRBV20-1, the J gene TRBJ2-5; the match to TRBD2 covers 12 bases. Germline V gives CDR1 DFQATT, CDR2 SNEGSKA (reference sequence). V lost 4 bases, J lost 5 bases, and 8 bases stayed unmatched. CDR3 length: 15 residues. The CDR3: CSAKRLAGARETQYF. The CDR3 DNA follows: TGCAGTGCTAAAAGACTAGCGGGAGCGAGGGAGACCCAGTACTTC.

This clonotype was counted only a few times. This chain links TRBV7-9 with TRBJ2-5; possible D gene TRBD1, 6 bases. The CDR3 spans 15 residues. Germline-derived CDR1 and CDR2 are SEHNR and FQNEAQ (reference sequence). Between the trimmed V and J ends, which lost 7 bases and 1 base, there was a span of 16 bases. The CDR3 protein is CASTVTRDIQETQYF. CDR3 coding DNA: TGTGCCAGCACAGTGACGAGGGACATCCAAGAGACCCAGTACTTC.

The sample holds many counts of this clonotype. The genes are TRBV12-3 or TRBV12-4 and TRBJ1-1; D gene uncertain. V was clipped by 6 bases and J by 5 bases, with 13 bases between them. The CDR3 contains 13 residues. In DNA, the CDR3 is TGTGCCAGCAGGGGAGCCGGGAGGACTGAAGCTTTCTTT. Residues: CASRGAGRTEAFF.

The chain joins TRBV5-1 to TRBJ2-7, with a possible D match to TRBD1 (7 bases). The germline V gene has CDR1 SGHRS and CDR2 YFSETQ. Trimming took off 2 bases at V and 7 bases at J, with 19 bases between the two ends. The CDR3 is made up of 15 amino acids. Written as DNA, the CDR3 is TGCGCCAGCAGCTTCCTGACAGGGACTTCGGGTGAGCAGTACTTC. This sequence encodes CASSFLTGTSGEQYF.

This chain links TRBV29-1 with TRBJ2-7, with 13 bases that match TRBD2. The CDR3 has 13 amino acids. V shed 6 bases and J 4 bases; nucleotides not matched to a gene: 3. Looked up from germline, CDR1 is SQVTM and CDR2 is ANQGSEA. The CDR3 region is CSVGTSGAYEQYF. The CDR3, as DNA: TGCAGCGTGGGGACTAGCGGGGCTTACGAGCAGTACTTC.

This clonotype was seen a handful of times. The genes are TRBV6-1 and TRBJ1-5; D is unresolved. This CDR3 has 15 amino acids. The V gene lost 6 bases and the J gene lost 0 bases, with 12 bases spanning the gap. In germline, CDR1 is MNHNS, CDR2 SASEGT. The CDR3 DNA follows: TGTGCCAGCAGGAGGGTTCAGTATAGCAATCAGCCCCAGCATTTT. Translation: CASRRVQYSNQPQHF.

This clonotype was counted at least ten times. A read error may account for a junction end that differs from germline. V usage is TRBV5-1 and J usage is TRBJ2-4, with D possibly being TRBD1 (6 bases). CDR1 and CDR2 (germline): SGHRS, YFSETQ. The CDR3 spans 18 residues. As DNA, the CDR3 is TGCGCCAGCAGCTTCGGACAGCTTCTCCGTAGGGCCAAAAACATTCAATACTTC. Amino acids: CASSFGQLLRRAKNIQYF.

The rearrangement joins TRBV6-2 or TRBV6-3 to TRBJ1-1; maybe TRBD1 (5 bases). In germline, CDR1 is MNHEY, CDR2 SVGEGT. The CDR3 is made up of 16 amino acids. Trimming took 6 bases from V and 7 from J, leaving 24 bases between them. CDR3: CASSRLLPGPGGEAFF. The CDR3 bases are TGTGCCAGCAGCAGACTACTACCGGGTCCGGGGGGTGAAGCTTTCTTT.

Many counts were recorded for this clonotype. This chain connects TRBV6-1 to TRBJ1-2; a weak D match, TRBD1 (5 bases). Germline assignment: CDR1 MNHNS and CDR2 SASEGT. V shed 3 bases and J shed 4 bases, with 9 bases lying between them. The CDR3 length is 13 residues. The CDR3 is CASSEPGTYGYTF. The DNA for the CDR3 is TGTGCCAGCAGTGAGCCGGGGACCTATGGCTACACCTTC.

As to this clonotype: A read error is possible here, since a much larger clone lies one base away. J is TRBJ1-4 and V is TRBV30; the D is unclear. With 2 bases removed from V and 7 bases from J, the gap between germline ends came to 11 bases. This CDR3 comprises 13 residues. Germline V gene sequence: CDR1 GTSNPN, CDR2 SVGIG (reference sequence). CDR3 DNA sequence: TGTGCCTGGAGTCGGGGTGGAACTGAAAAACTGTTTTTT. Translating it yields CAWSRGGTEKLFF.

The genes are TRBV12-3 or TRBV12-4 and TRBJ1-3, with TRBD1 as a possible D gene (5 bases). Between the trimmed V and J ends, which lost 5 bases and 1 base, there was a span of 18 bases. This CDR3 spans 17 amino acids. The chain's CDR3 is CASSNRGREGSGNTIYF. For the CDR3, the DNA is TGTGCCAGCAGTAATAGGGGCCGGGAGGGTTCTGGAAACACCATATATTTT.

This clonotype was seen repeatedly, ten times or more. CDR3 residues: CASRSNRGSYGYTF. The CDR3 nucleotides read TGTGCCAGCAGGTCTAACAGGGGATCCTATGGCTACACCTTC. This sequence joins TRBV12-3 or TRBV12-4 and TRBJ1-2; 7 bases fit TRBD1. The V and J ends lost 6 bases and 4 bases, in that order; junction bases with no gene match: 8. The CDR3 covers 14 residues.

V and J are TRBV5-6 and TRBJ2-1; 15 bases are shared with TRBD2. Per the germline V gene, CDR1 is SGHDT and CDR2 is YYEEEE. V was pared by 4 bases and J by 4 bases, with 12 bases of the junction left unmatched. This CDR3 region has 19 residues. This CDR3 reads CASSAGLAGGLGAYNEQFF. Written as DNA, the CDR3 is TGTGCCAGCAGCGCCGGACTAGCGGGAGGGCTCGGGGCATACAATGAGCAGTTCTTC.

This clonotype was observed many times. V usage is TRBV6-5 and J usage is TRBJ2-7, with 8 bases fitting TRBD2. V shed 2 bases and J 6 bases; nucleotides not matched to a gene: 15. This CDR3 region has 17 residues. The germline V gene has CDR1 MNHEY and CDR2 SVGAGI. CDR3 coding DNA: TGTGCCAGCAGTTACAGGGCGGGGTCGGGAGGGCCAGTCGAGCAGTACTTC. It encodes CASSYRAGSGGPVEQYF.

This clonotype was seen ten or more times. The chain carries TRBV5-5 and TRBJ1-1; 7 positions match TRBD1. The V and J ends lost 4 bases and 4 bases, in that order; junction bases with no gene match: 7. The CDR3 extends over 14 amino acids. The germline V gene encodes CDR1 SGHKS and CDR2 YYEKEE (reference sequence). CDR3 residues: CASSPRPGGTEAFF. The CDR3 DNA follows: TGTGCCAGCAGCCCTAGACCAGGGGGCACTGAAGCTTTCTTT.

The table lists this clonotype with many counts. The chain links TRBV27 to TRBJ2-3; D remains unclear. V dropped 6 bases and J dropped 6 bases, with 16 bases sitting between them. Per germline, CDR1 MNHEY and CDR2 SMNVEV (reference sequence). CDR3 size: 14 residues. The CDR3 DNA reads as TGTGCCAGCAGGATACTGGCTGGTCATGATACGCAGTATTTT. Translating it yields CASRILAGHDTQYF.

This clonotype was counted many times. The chain employs TRBV12-3 or TRBV12-4 and TRBJ2-3, with TRBD2 matching 14 bases. V was pared by 6 bases and J by 0 bases, with 8 bases of the junction left unmatched. CDR3 length: 18 residues. CDR3 DNA: TGTGCCAGCAGCCTCGGGACTAGCGGGAGACGTAGCACAGATACGCAGTATTTT. Protein: CASSLGTSGRRSTDTQYF.

This clonotype has ten or more counts. The V and J genes are TRBV6-1 and TRBJ2-1; 9 nucleotides align to TRBD2. V lost 8 bases to trimming and J lost 3 bases; unmatched junction nucleotides: 11. The germline gives CDR1 MNHNS, CDR2 SASEGT. This CDR3 region has 16 residues. CDR3 coding DNA: TGTGCCAGCCAGCCTTTTAGCGGGAGAGGCTACAATGAGCAGTTCTTC. It specifies CASQPFSGRGYNEQFF.

This clonotype showed up many times. The V and J genes are TRBV12-3 or TRBV12-4 and TRBJ1-2, with D maybe TRBD1 (5 bases). This CDR3 spans 12 amino acids. Deletions cut 5 bases from V and 8 bases from J, with 12 bases between. The CDR3 spells CASSGRGWGYTF. As DNA, the CDR3 is TGTGCCAGCAGTGGGAGGGGATGGGGCTACACCTTC.

This clonotype was seen ten or more times. This chain joins TRBV27 and TRBJ1-1, with 10 positions matching TRBD1. Germline V gene data show CDR1 as MNHEY and CDR2 as SMNVEV (reference sequence). With V trimmed by 6 bases and J by 5 bases, 6 bases remained unmatched. The CDR3 length is 14 residues. The CDR3 is CASRTTGGLTEAFF. The CDR3 region has the DNA TGTGCCAGCAGGACGACAGGGGGCTTAACTGAAGCTTTCTTT.

This clonotype has ten or more counts. CDR3 bases: TGTGCCAGCAGTTTAGTTGCGAGGACAGGGGGCCGACTTGGAAACACCATATATTTT. Translating it yields CASSLVARTGGRLGNTIYF. The J gene is TRBJ1-3, the V gene TRBV12-3 or TRBV12-4; 11 bases fit TRBD1. The J segment lost 3 bases and the V segment lost 1 base, leaving 11 bases of the junction unmatched. CDR3 size: 19 residues.

Regarding this clonotype: A read error may be the cause here, since a much bigger clone is one base away. V and J are TRBV27 and TRBJ1-2; 7 positions match TRBD1. This CDR3 is 15 amino acids long. Germline CDR1 MNHEY, CDR2 SMNVEV (reference sequence). CDR3 DNA sequence: TGTGCCGGCAGTAAATCCGACAGGGTGGCGTATGGCTACACCTTC. It is translated as CAGSKSDRVAYGYTF.

The CDR3 DNA reads TGTGCCAGCAGCGGGCGGGTAGCCTACGAGCAGTACTTC. Translation: CASSGRVAYEQYF. The genes are TRBV7-2 and TRBJ2-7; possibly TRBD2 for D (5 bases). The CDR3 covers 13 residues. The germline CDR1 and CDR2 sequences are SGHTA and FQGNSA. Deletions cut 5 bases from V and 2 bases from J, with 10 bases between.

This clonotype has a count of ten or more. This chain connects TRBV27 to TRBJ2-7, with 8 nucleotides matching TRBD2. CDR1 is MNHEY, CDR2 SMNVEV, per germline (reference sequence). Germline trimming cut 0 bases from V and 3 bases from J; bases unmatched to any gene: 7. The CDR3 length is 16 residues. The CDR3 protein is CASSLSGLGFLYEQYF. The CDR3 nucleotides are TGTGCCAGCAGTTTATCGGGACTAGGGTTCCTCTACGAGCAGTACTTC.

This clonotype appeared many times. The chain carries TRBV28 and TRBJ2-3, with TRBD1 matching 8 bases. The CDR3 has 22 residues. V dropped 3 bases and J dropped 0; count of bases not matched to a gene: 23. Per germline, CDR1 MDHEN and CDR2 SYDVKM. CDR3 bases: TGTGCCAGCAGTTTTTTATTACAAATTATCGGGACAGGTGTTAGGAGCACAGATACGCAGTATTTT. This encodes CASSFLLQIIGTGVRSTDTQYF. Complete variable domain (other parts from reference TRBV28 and TRBJ2-3): DVKVTQSSRYLVKRTGEKVFLECVQDMDHENMFWYRQDPGLGLRLIYFSYDVKMKEKGDIPEGYSVSREKKERFSLILESASTNQTSMYLCASSFLLQIIGTGVRSTDTQYFGPGTRLTVL.

The rearrangement joins TRBV7-2 to TRBJ2-5, with D perhaps given as TRBD1 or TRBD2 (5 bases each). This CDR3 is built from 15 residues. The V gene lost 4 bases and the J gene lost 7 bases, with 19 bases spanning the gap. Per germline, CDR1 SGHTA and CDR2 FQGNSA. CDR3 residues: CASSSRARSSGTQYF. Written as DNA, the CDR3 is TGTGCCAGCAGCTCCAGGGCCCGTTCGAGCGGGACCCAGTACTTC.

V gene TRBV4-3 combines with J gene TRBJ2-7; 9 positions match TRBD2. The V and J ends lost 0 bases and 2 bases, in that order; junction bases with no gene match: 5. CDR1 LGHNA and CDR2 YSLEER come from the germline V gene. This CDR3 is built from 16 residues. The CDR3 nucleotides are TGCGCCAGCAGCCAAGATCAAGGCGGGGGGGCCTACGAGCAGTACTTC. This encodes CASSQDQGGGAYEQYF.

This clonotype was seen repeatedly, ten times or more. The rearrangement links TRBV5-1 to TRBJ2-1; weak D call: TRBD2 (7 bases). The CDR3 covers 13 residues. V was cut by 3 bases and J by 7 bases, with 11 bases left in between. In germline, CDR1 is SGHRS, CDR2 YFSETQ. CDR3 in amino acids: CASSWEGGNEQFF. The CDR3 coding sequence is TGCGCCAGCAGCTGGGAGGGGGGTAATGAGCAGTTCTTC.

In its sample, this clonotype was seen many times. The chain carries TRBV13 and TRBJ2-3, with 10 bases identical to TRBD2. V was pared by 5 bases and J by 2 bases, with 7 bases of the junction left unmatched. The CDR3 totals 16 residues. Germline CDR1 and CDR2: PRHDT and FYEKMQ (reference sequence). Here the CDR3 reads CASSHALAGDTDTQYF. The CDR3 DNA reads as TGTGCCAGCAGCCACGCCCTAGCGGGGGACACAGATACGCAGTATTTT.

This clonotype was observed a few times. This chain's CDR3 is CASSTGTGGRDTQYF. CDR3 bases: TGTGCCAGCAGCACAGGGACAGGGGGGCGAGATACGCAGTATTTT. The rearrangement uses TRBV11-3 and TRBJ2-3, with 11 bases aligning to TRBD1. The germline V gene encodes CDR1 SGHNT and CDR2 YENEEA. V gave up 5 bases and J gave up 5 bases; unmatched junction bases: 6. This CDR3 has 15 amino acids.

The chain links TRBV20-1 to TRBJ2-1, with 9 bases lining up with TRBD2. With V trimmed by 3 bases and J by 4 bases, 7 bases remained unmatched. This CDR3 contains 15 residues. Germline-derived CDR1 and CDR2 are DFQATT and SNEGSKA (reference sequence). CDR3 region: CSARTRAGGYNEQFF. The CDR3 coding sequence is TGCAGTGCTAGGACCAGGGCGGGAGGGTACAATGAGCAGTTCTTC.